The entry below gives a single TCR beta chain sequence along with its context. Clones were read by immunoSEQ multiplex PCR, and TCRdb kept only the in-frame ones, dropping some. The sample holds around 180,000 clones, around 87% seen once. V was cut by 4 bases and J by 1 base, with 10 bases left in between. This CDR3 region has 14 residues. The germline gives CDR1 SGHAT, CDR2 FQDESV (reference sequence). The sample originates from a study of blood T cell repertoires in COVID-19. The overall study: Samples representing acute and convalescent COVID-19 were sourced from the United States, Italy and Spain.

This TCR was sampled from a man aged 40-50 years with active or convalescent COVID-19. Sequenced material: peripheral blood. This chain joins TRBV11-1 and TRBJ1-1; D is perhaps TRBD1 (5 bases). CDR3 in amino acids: CASSSGLTNTEAFF. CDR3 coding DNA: TGTGCCAGCAGCTCGGGACTGACGAACACTGAAGCTTTCTTT.